The T cell receptor (beta chain) under discussion was sequenced for a study of T cells in Graves' hyperthyroidism and ophthalmopathy. The CDR3 contains 14 residues. Between the trimmed V and J ends, which lost 3 bases and 8 bases, there was a span of 15 bases. Germline V gene sequence: CDR1 SGHRS, CDR2 YFSETQ. The study's findings and limits: In validation, the model predicted ophthalmopathy. These predictions came a median about 6 months before onset.

Note on this clonotype: Its antigen remains unknown.

Authors of the study amplified TCR beta CDR3 regions from RNA transcripts. A first-round RT-PCR of the TCR CDR3 used the HTBI primer set. TCRdb reanalysed the multiplex PCR reads using MiXCR and keeps one entry per CDR3 protein. Here the sample spans approximately 330,000 distinct CDR3 sequences, 20% to 25% being singletons. Participants, patients aged 18 to 65, had newly diagnosed hyperthyroidism with a duration under 2 months. The rearrangement uses TRBV5-1 and TRBJ2-4; a possible D gene is TRBD1 (6 bases). Sequencing was done on a sample of blood. The clonotype originates from a woman aged 45-59 years with Graves' hyperthyroidism. The CDR3 here is CASSWVGASDIQYF. DNA for the CDR3: TGCGCCAGCAGCTGGGTGGGGGCGTCGGACATTCAGTACTTC.